These T cell receptor beta chains were read from a single sample in a study of Tregs in tolerant kidney transplant recipients. Profiled with immunoSEQ multiplex PCR; TCRdb holds only in-frame clones, not every one. The sample carries tens of thousands of clones, 98% recorded once. The sequenced sample was Tregs from blood, obtained before the transplant. The source is a human donor who received a combined kidney and bone marrow transplant. The CDR3 runs from the conserved cysteine through the conserved F or W. The D gene is left open where the match is weak.

CDR3,DNA,J,V,D
CAWRYAAVYGYTF,TGTGCCTGGAGGTACGCGGCAGTGTATGGCTACACCTTC,TRBJ1-2,TRBV30,.
CASSPQATANEKLFF,TGTGCCAGCTCACCACAAGCGACAGCTAATGAAAAACTGTTTTTT,TRBJ1-4,TRBV18,.
CASSRFAGEGYEQYF,TGTGCCAGCAGTCGATTCGCGGGAGAGGGCTACGAGCAGTACTTC,TRBJ2-7,TRBV6-1,TRBD2
CASSKYRGRRGEDGYTF,TGTGCCAGCAGCAAATATAGGGGGCGCCGAGGGGAGGACGGCTACACCTTC,TRBJ1-2,TRBV21-1,.
CASSQDTSGSGDEQFF,TGTGCCAGCAGCCAAGACACTAGCGGGAGTGGCGATGAGCAGTTCTTC,TRBJ2-1,TRBV4-2,TRBD2
CASSLASVAGAWTDTQYF,TGTGCCAGCAGCTTAGCCTCTGTCGCGGGAGCCTGGACAGATACGCAGTATTTT,TRBJ2-3,TRBV7-8,TRBD2
CASSESVTGVNTIYF,TGCGCCAGCAGTGAGTCCGTGACAGGGGTAAACACCATATATTTT,TRBJ1-3,TRBV10-1,TRBD1
CASSRAGTGNTGELFF,TGTGCCAGCAGTCGTGCCGGGACAGGCAACACCGGGGAGCTGTTTTTT,TRBJ2-2,TRBV27,TRBD1
CASSTGTSGGDEQFF,TGTGCCAGCAGCACTGGGACTAGCGGGGGAGATGAGCAGTTCTTC,TRBJ2-1,TRBV11-3,TRBD2
CASRTSGRASTGELFF,TGCGCCAGCAGAACTAGCGGGAGGGCAAGCACCGGGGAGCTGTTTTTT,TRBJ2-2,TRBV10-2,TRBD2
CASSVGGTSYNEQFF,TGTGCCAGCAGCGTAGGAGGTACCTCCTACAATGAGCAGTTCTTC,TRBJ2-1,TRBV9,.
CAWSVRLAGGGEQFF,TGTGCCTGGAGTGTACGGCTAGCGGGAGGTGGTGAGCAGTTCTTC,TRBJ2-1,TRBV30,TRBD2
CASSEPGGETQYF,TGCGCCAGCAGTGAGCCAGGGGGCGAGACCCAGTACTTC,TRBJ2-5,TRBV10-1,TRBD1